These 2 T cell receptor beta chains came from one sample sequenced in a study of blood T cell repertoires in COVID-19. Only in-frame clones appear in the TCRdb table, and some are missing; sequencing was by immunoSEQ multiplex PCR. The table has around 180,000 clones, approximately 90% seen once. Sequenced material: peripheral blood. The receptors derive from a man aged 55 to 70 with acute or convalescent COVID-19.

The rearrangement joins TRBV3-1 (or the pseudogene TRBV3-2) to TRBJ2-7, with 9 positions matching TRBD1. Trimming cost V 1 base and J 5 bases; bases outside gene matches: 21. CDR3 size: 20 residues. CDR1 and CDR2 from the germline V gene are LGHDT and YNNKEL (reference sequence). DNA of the CDR3: TGTGCCAGCAGCCAAGCCTGGTGCTTGAGCACCGGGACAGGGTTCGACGAGCAGTACTTC. Translation: CASSQAWCLSTGTGFDEQYF.

This chain joins TRBV6-4 and TRBJ1-6; D gene unclear. Trimming cost V 1 base and J 7 bases, with 8 bases left between them. Per germline, CDR1 MRHNA and CDR2 SNTAGT. This CDR3 is 14 amino acids long. CDR3 region: CASSDLAGNSPLHF. CDR3 DNA sequence: TGTGCCAGCAGTGACTTAGCGGGAAATTCACCCCTCCACTTT.